These T cell receptor beta chains were read from a single sample in a study of blood T cells in healthy people across ages. TCRdb reprocessed the 5' RACE reads with MiXCR, giving one entry per CDR3 protein. The sample lists hundreds of thousands of distinct CDR3 sequences, around 25% occurring once. This sample also appeared in a second study, on T cells of mothers and their children.

The specimen sequenced was blood. These receptors all come from a boy younger than 18 in good health. The CDR3 runs from the conserved cysteine through the conserved F or W. D genes are given only for firm matches. Where a row states a size, it is once, few, many or the class of an expanded clone; other rows omit it.

v_gene: TRBV24-1
d_gene: TRBD1
abundance: few
j_gene: TRBJ2-1
CDR3aa: CATSDLYTPSGGSYNEQFF
CDR3nt: TGTGCCACCAGTGATTTGTATACCCCGTCAGGGGGCTCCTACAATGAGCAGTTCTTC

v_gene: TRBV28
d_gene: NA
abundance: NA
j_gene: TRBJ1-5
CDR3aa: CASSSQRGQSSNQPQHF
CDR3nt: TGTGCCAGCAGTTCCCAGCGCGGTCAGTCAAGCAATCAGCCCCAGCATTTT

v_gene: TRBV20-1
d_gene: TRBD1
abundance: NA
j_gene: TRBJ2-1
CDR3aa: CSARDPTGDSYNEQFF
CDR3nt: TGCAGTGCTAGAGATCCCACAGGGGACTCCTACAATGAGCAGTTCTTC

v_gene: TRBV10-3
d_gene: TRBD1
abundance: few
j_gene: TRBJ2-7
CDR3aa: CAISESTGTGQQYEQYF
CDR3nt: TGTGCCATCAGTGAGTCAACCGGGACAGGGCAGCAGTACGAGCAGTACTTC

v_gene: TRBV27
d_gene: TRBD1
abundance: few
j_gene: TRBJ2-5
CDR3aa: CASSQRSLGQGGQETQYF
CDR3nt: TGTGCCAGCAGCCAACGATCCTTGGGACAGGGTGGACAGGAGACCCAGTACTTC

v_gene: TRBV2
d_gene: TRBD2
abundance: NA
j_gene: TRBJ2-1
CDR3aa: CASRELAGHNEQFF
CDR3nt: TGTGCCAGCAGGGAGCTAGCGGGACACAATGAGCAGTTCTTC

v_gene: TRBV5-1
d_gene: NA
abundance: NA
j_gene: TRBJ2-5
CDR3aa: CASSFMDMVQETQYF
CDR3nt: TGCGCCAGCAGCTTTATGGATATGGTCCAAGAGACCCAGTACTTC

v_gene: TRBV13
d_gene: NA
abundance: NA
j_gene: TRBJ2-3
CDR3aa: CASSLGTAQHTDTQYF
CDR3nt: TGTGCCAGCAGCTTAGGGACCGCGCAGCACACAGATACGCAGTATTTT

v_gene: TRBV12-3/TRBV12-4
d_gene: NA
abundance: few
j_gene: TRBJ2-5
CDR3aa: CASSSHRETQYF
CDR3nt: TGTGCCAGCAGTTCCCATCGGGAGACCCAGTACTTC

v_gene: TRBV29-1
d_gene: TRBD1
abundance: once
j_gene: TRBJ2-7
CDR3aa: CSVQTGKREQYF
CDR3nt: TGCAGCGTCCAGACAGGGAAGCGCGAGCAGTACTTC

v_gene: TRBV7-9
d_gene: NA
abundance: NA
j_gene: TRBJ1-2
CDR3aa: CASSPLWTAQRGYSYTF
CDR3nt: TGTGCCAGCAGCCCACTGTGGACAGCCCAACGCGGCTATAGCTACACCTTC

v_gene: TRBV5-1
d_gene: TRBD2
abundance: NA
j_gene: TRBJ2-1
CDR3aa: CASSLVLSGGAPYNERFF
CDR3nt: TGCGCCAGCAGCTTGGTACTTAGCGGGGGGGCCCCCTACAATGAGCGGTTCTTC

v_gene: TRBV7-9
d_gene: NA
abundance: NA
j_gene: TRBJ2-7
CDR3aa: CAVGKGPSYEQYF
CDR3nt: TGTGCCGTTGGTAAGGGACCTTCCTACGAGCAGTACTTC

v_gene: TRBV7-9
d_gene: NA
abundance: few
j_gene: TRBJ1-2
CDR3aa: CASSLAGHFYTF
CDR3nt: TGTGCCAGCAGCTTAGCCGGACACTTCTACACCTTC

v_gene: TRBV11-1
d_gene: NA
abundance: few
j_gene: TRBJ2-3
CDR3aa: CAATDGDTQYF
CDR3nt: TGTGCCGCAACGGACGGAGATACGCAGTATTTT

v_gene: TRBV20-1
d_gene: TRBD2
abundance: NA
j_gene: TRBJ2-3
CDR3aa: CSALLSGSTDTQYF
CDR3nt: TGCAGTGCCCTACTTAGCGGGAGCACAGATACGCAGTATTTT

v_gene: TRBV9
d_gene: NA
abundance: few
j_gene: TRBJ1-1
CDR3aa: CASSVGGTTEAFF
CDR3nt: TGTGCCAGCAGCGTAGGGGGAACTACTGAAGCTTTCTTT

v_gene: TRBV10-3
d_gene: NA
abundance: many
j_gene: TRBJ2-5
CDR3aa: CAISEWQETQYF
CDR3nt: TGTGCCATCAGTGAATGGCAAGAGACCCAGTACTTC

v_gene: TRBV5-1
d_gene: NA
abundance: few
j_gene: TRBJ2-5
CDR3aa: CASRFSAQETQYF
CDR3nt: TGCGCCAGCAGATTTAGCGCCCAAGAGACCCAGTACTTC

v_gene: TRBV20-1
d_gene: NA
abundance: NA
j_gene: TRBJ2-1
CDR3aa: CSAHQGNNEQFF
CDR3nt: TGCAGTGCGCACCAGGGAAACAATGAGCAGTTCTTC

v_gene: TRBV6-2/TRBV6-3
d_gene: TRBD1
abundance: NA
j_gene: TRBJ1-5
CDR3aa: CASRPGGIDQPQHF
CDR3nt: TGTGCCAGCAGACCAGGGGGCATCGATCAGCCCCAGCATTTT

v_gene: TRBV9
d_gene: TRBD2
abundance: NA
j_gene: TRBJ2-7
CDR3aa: CASSVGSGSFEQYF
CDR3nt: TGTGCCAGCAGCGTAGGGAGCGGGAGTTTCGAGCAGTACTTC

v_gene: TRBV4-1
d_gene: NA
abundance: NA
j_gene: TRBJ2-5
CDR3aa: CASSQDRGTIQETQYF
CDR3nt: TGCGCCAGCAGCCAAGATCGGGGGACCATCCAAGAGACCCAGTACTTC

v_gene: TRBV29-1
d_gene: NA
abundance: NA
j_gene: TRBJ2-1
CDR3aa: CSVRGGGSYNEQFF
CDR3nt: TGCAGCGTTAGAGGGGGAGGTTCCTACAATGAGCAGTTCTTC